In its sample, the clone carrying this T cell receptor beta chain was seen a few times. Its target is unknown. All donors comprised healthy Caucasians. The record originates from a study of identical twins. General study points: With beta out-of-frame sequences, excess sharing by twins was weaker. The abundant beta clonotypes from cord blood had fewer insertions, and memory repertoires had none of this.

CDR3 length: 13 residues. Trimming took off 1 base at V and 5 bases at J, with 7 bases between the two ends. The V gene's germline CDR1 is SGHRS and CDR2 YFSETQ. TCRdb re-derived calls from the 5' RACE reads in MiXCR, one entry per CDR3 protein. The sample has over 600,000 distinct CDR3 sequences, roughly 20% seen once. These data also featured in a second study, about T cells expressing NK-cell markers.

This TCR derives from a woman aged 18-30 years in good health. V gene TRBV5-1 combines with J gene TRBJ2-1; D gene unclear. The sample was PBMCs. The CDR3 DNA is TGCGCCAGCAGCTTGTTGCCAGACAATGAGCAGTTCTTC. Encoded protein: CASSLLPDNEQFF.